The 24 T cell receptor beta chains presented below share a single source sample, sequenced in a study of cytomegalovirus exposure and HLA in healthy donors. A multiplex PCR was run with 60 Vbeta primers and 13 Jbeta primers. Method: immunoSEQ multiplex PCR; TCRdb's copy keeps in-frame clones and lacks some. Of 100,000 to 150,000 clones listed, about four fifths were seen once; the top ten hold 7.5% to 9.5%. Sequencing was carried out using PBMCs. These TCRs come from a woman in her fifties or sixties in good health and CMV-seropositive.

The chain carries TRBV2 and TRBJ2-3; 8 positions match TRBD1. The CDR3 covers 13 residues. V was clipped by 11 bases and J by 6 bases; unmatched bases: 10. Per germline, CDR1 SNHLY and CDR2 FYNNEI. Written as DNA, the CDR3 is TGTGCCGGACAACAGGGGGAAATGGATACGCAGTATTTT. This encodes CAGQQGEMDTQYF.

In this sample, this clone turned up once. The chain has TRBV30 and TRBJ1-5; TRBD1 is a possible D gene (6 bases). This CDR3 has 14 amino acids. Germline V gene lookup returns CDR1 GTSNPN and CDR2 SVGIG (reference sequence). V dropped 1 base and J dropped 7 bases, with 14 bases sitting between them. CDR3 loop: CAWSGTGFNQPQHF. Here the CDR3 DNA reads TGTGCCTGGAGTGGCACAGGGTTCAACCAGCCCCAGCATTTT.

This CDR3 reads CASSRSGQGIEKLFF. The CDR3 nucleotides are TGCGCCAGCAGCCGGTCGGGACAGGGGATTGAAAAACTGTTTTTT. V is TRBV4-1 and J is TRBJ1-4; 10 bases line up with TRBD1. The germline gives CDR1 MGHRA, CDR2 YSYEKL. The V and J ends lost 4 bases and 7 bases, in that order; junction bases with no gene match: 6. CDR3 length: 15 amino acids.

The chain couples TRBV23-1 to TRBJ1-5, with 7 bases fitting TRBD1. TRBV23-1 is classed as an ORF, of uncertain function. V dropped 2 bases and J dropped 1; count of bases not matched to a gene: 5. The CDR3 length is 16 residues. The CDR3 sequence is CASSQGTARSNQPQHF. CDR3 nucleotides: TGCGCCAGCAGTCAAGGGACAGCGAGGAGCAATCAGCCCCAGCATTTT.

This clone was seen at least ten times. The chain carries TRBV5-4 and TRBJ2-5; 11 positions match TRBD2. V was pared by 3 bases and J by 1 base, with 2 bases of the junction left unmatched. Germline V gene lookup returns CDR1 SGHNT and CDR2 YYREEE (reference sequence). The CDR3 consists of 15 residues. The CDR3 here is CASSSTSGAQETQYF. DNA for the CDR3: TGTGCCAGCAGCTCGACTAGCGGGGCCCAAGAGACCCAGTACTTC.

This rearrangement joins TRBV7-2 to TRBJ1-3; perhaps TRBD1 as D (5 bases). Germline V CDR1 and CDR2: SGHTA, FQGNSA. CDR3 length equals 15 residues. V shed 5 bases and J shed 4 bases, with 15 bases lying between them. CDR3 residues: CASSHWDGGGNTIYF. The CDR3 nucleotides read TGTGCCAGCAGCCATTGGGACGGGGGGGGAAACACCATATATTTT.

The chain employs TRBV30 and TRBJ1-5; D not resolved. The ends were cut back, 2 bases at V and 3 bases at J, with 8 bases in the middle. The germline V gene has CDR1 GTSNPN and CDR2 SVGIG (reference sequence). The length of the CDR3 is 13 residues. This CDR3 is CAWSLSTNQPQHF. The CDR3 region has the DNA TGTGCCTGGAGTCTGAGTACCAATCAGCCCCAGCATTTT.

The rearrangement joins TRBV4-3 to TRBJ2-2; tentative D call: TRBD1 (6 bases). The V gene's germline CDR1 is LGHNA and CDR2 YSLEER. The length of the CDR3 is 16 residues. Trimming stripped 0 bases from V and 4 bases from J, with 12 bases between. CDR3 DNA sequence: TGCGCCAGCAGCCAAGATCCCCAGGGGTTCACCGGGGAGCTGTTTTTT. Residues: CASSQDPQGFTGELFF.

The chain employs TRBV7-9 and TRBJ2-7, with TRBD2 matching over 9 bases. Germline CDR1 reads SEHNR; CDR2 reads FQNEAQ (reference sequence). This CDR3 comprises 15 residues. V was pared by 5 bases and J by 0 bases, with 5 bases of the junction left unmatched. Here the CDR3 DNA reads TGTGCCAGCAGCCCAGGGACTAGCATCTCCTACGAGCAGTACTTC. It is translated as CASSPGTSISYEQYF. Based on the CDR3 plus reference TRBV7-9 and TRBJ2-7, the full variable domain is DTGVSQNPRHKITKRGQNVTFRCDPISEHNRLYWYRQTLGQGPEFLTYFQNEAQLEKSRLLSDRFSAERPKGSFSTLEIQRTEQGDSAMYLCASSPGTSISYEQYFGPGTRLTVT.

The gene calls are TRBV5-5 and TRBJ2-3, with D possibly matching TRBD1 (5 bases). Germline V lookup: CDR1 SGHKS, CDR2 YYEKEE (reference sequence). Between the trimmed V and J ends, which lost 3 bases and 6 bases, there was a span of 14 bases. The CDR3 runs 14 residues. CDR3 in DNA: TGTGCCAGCAGCTCGACCTTATACAGGGATACGCAGTATTTT. Amino acid sequence: CASSSTLYRDTQYF.

The V gene is TRBV19, the J gene TRBJ1-5, with TRBD1 matching 7 bases. The CDR3 has 15 amino acids. CDR1 is LNHDA, CDR2 SQIVND, per germline (reference sequence). The trim removed 7 bases at V and 4 bases at J, leaving 10 bases unmatched. CDR3 region: CASNHLDRLNQPQHF. The CDR3 DNA is TGTGCCAGTAACCACTTGGACAGGCTTAATCAGCCCCAGCATTTT. Full variable domain (outside the CDR3, taken from reference TRBV19 and TRBJ1-5): DGGITQSPKYLFRKEGQNVTLSCEQNLNHDAMYWYRQDPGQGLRLIYYSQIVNDFQKGDIAEGYSVSREKKESFPLTVTSAQKNPTAFYLCASNHLDRLNQPQHFGDGTRLSIL.

The chain uses TRBV27 and TRBJ2-6; TRBD1 matches at 11 bases. The V gene end was trimmed by 5 bases and the J gene end by 1 base; junction bases not matched to a gene: 7. The germline CDR1 and CDR2 sequences are MNHEY and SMNVEV (reference sequence). The CDR3 sequence is 18 residues long. The CDR3 sequence is CASSRRDRGGSGANVLTF. The CDR3 DNA follows: TGTGCCAGCAGTCGGAGGGACAGGGGGGGGTCTGGGGCCAACGTCCTGACTTTC.

The chain recombines TRBV10-3 with TRBJ2-1; 10 bases agree with TRBD2. Germline V gene data show CDR1 as ENHRY and CDR2 as SYGVKD. J was trimmed by 10 bases and V by 11 bases; bases with no gene match: 26. This CDR3 is built from 18 residues. The CDR3, as DNA: TGTGCCTGCGGTCCAGCGGGAGGGCTTGGGTCCCGGGGCGGGGAGCAGTTCTTC. It is translated as CACGPAGGLGSRGGEQFF.

The gene calls are TRBV5-1 and TRBJ2-1; 12 nucleotides line up with TRBD2. Germline CDR1 is SGHRS and CDR2 is YFSETQ. V gave up 2 bases and J gave up 6 bases; unmatched junction bases: 3. This CDR3 is built from 15 residues. The CDR3 nucleotides read TGCGCCAGCAGCTTTGTGACTAGCGGGGGCAATGAGCAGTTCTTC. Protein product: CASSFVTSGGNEQFF.

The gene calls are TRBV15 and TRBJ2-2; 8 bases match TRBD2. The J segment lost 6 bases and the V segment lost 1 base, leaving 4 bases of the junction unmatched. Germline V CDR1 and CDR2: LNHNV, YYDKDF (reference sequence). This CDR3 has 15 residues. The CDR3: CATSRGLAIAGELFF. The CDR3 region has the DNA TGTGCCACCAGCAGAGGACTAGCGATCGCCGGGGAGCTGTTTTTT.

This clone was observed a single time. The chain has TRBV5-1 and TRBJ1-2, with TRBD1 as a possible D gene (5 bases). Looked up from germline, CDR1 is SGHRS and CDR2 is YFSETQ. Deletions cut 4 bases from V and 6 bases from J, with 13 bases between. The CDR3 is 13 amino acids. The CDR3 nucleotides are TGCGCCAGCAGCATACCAGACAGAAATGGCTACACCTTC. It specifies CASSIPDRNGYTF.

The chain recombines TRBV11-2 with TRBJ1-2; D not certain. The CDR3 has 15 residues. Germline V gives CDR1 SGHAT, CDR2 FQNNGV. V was pared by 4 bases and J by 0 bases, with 12 bases between. CDR3 sequence reads: CASSSLRVTNYGYTF. The CDR3 bases are TGTGCCAGCAGCTCCCTACGCGTAACTAACTATGGCTACACCTTC.

V usage is TRBV18 and J usage is TRBJ2-3; 10 nucleotides agree with TRBD2. This CDR3 has 16 residues. The junction had 5 bases not matched to a gene; V was cut back by 2 bases and J by 3 bases. Germline V CDR1 and CDR2: KGHSH, LQKENI. CDR3 in amino acids: CASSPASGSLTDTQYF. The DNA for the CDR3 is TGTGCCAGCTCACCAGCTAGCGGGAGTCTTACAGATACGCAGTATTTT.

The chain recombines TRBV28 with TRBJ1-2, with a possible D match to TRBD1 (5 bases). There are 17 residues in the CDR3. Per germline, CDR1 MDHEN and CDR2 SYDVKM. The V and J ends lost 2 bases and 0 bases respectively, with 16 bases between them. The CDR3 DNA follows: TGTGCCAGCAGTTTACGGGCGGGGCAGGAAACTAACTATGGCTACACCTTC. This encodes CASSLRAGQETNYGYTF.

V and J are TRBV4-3 and TRBJ2-2, with TRBD2 matching over 8 bases. V shed 0 bases, J shed 7 bases, and the junction held 16 bases outside the gene matches. The CDR3 spans 19 residues. Germline values: CDR1 LGHNA, CDR2 YSLEER. This CDR3 reads CASSQELLGAGVRGGELFF. Written as DNA, the CDR3 is TGCGCCAGCAGCCAAGAATTACTGGGAGCGGGAGTACGCGGCGGGGAGCTGTTTTTT.

The chain recombines TRBV5-6 with TRBJ1-6; D may be TRBD1 (5 bases). The germline gives CDR1 SGHDT, CDR2 YYEEEE. This CDR3 is 16 amino acids long. The V end lost 2 bases, the J end lost 6 bases, and 15 bases lay between the germline ends. The CDR3 is CASSLAGSRANSPLHF. CDR3 bases: TGTGCCAGCAGCTTAGCAGGGTCGCGAGCTAATTCACCCCTCCACTTT.

The chain couples TRBV5-1 to TRBJ2-5; D remains ambiguous. The germline V gene has CDR1 SGHRS and CDR2 YFSETQ. This CDR3 has 13 residues. V was pared by 5 bases and J by 5 bases, with 13 bases between. The CDR3 DNA is TGCGCCAGCAGTTCCACGGGTAGGGAGACCCAGTACTTC. This gives the protein CASSSTGRETQYF.

The V call is TRBV11-3, the J call TRBJ2-7; TRBD1 matches 7 bases. CDR3 size: 15 residues. The germline CDR1 and CDR2 sequences are SGHNT and YENEEA. After removal of 6 bases from V and 6 bases from J, the junction contained 14 bases not matched to a gene. For the CDR3, the DNA is TGTGCCAGCAGTTACGTAGGGGACAGTTCCCTCGAGCAGTACTTC. Protein sequence: CASSYVGDSSLEQYF.

V and J are TRBV7-9 and TRBJ1-2; no clear D gene. CDR3 length equals 14 residues. Trimming took 5 bases from V and 0 from J, leaving 10 bases between them. The germline V gene encodes CDR1 SEHNR and CDR2 FQNEAQ (reference sequence). The DNA for the CDR3 is TGTGCCAGCAGCCAGAGGGCCGCTAACTATGGCTACACCTTC. Residues: CASSQRAANYGYTF. The full variable domain, completed using reference TRBV7-9 and TRBJ1-2, is DTGVSQNPRHKITKRGQNVTFRCDPISEHNRLYWYRQTLGQGPEFLTYFQNEAQLEKSRLLSDRFSAERPKGSFSTLEIQRTEQGDSAMYLCASSQRAANYGYTFGSGTRLTVV.